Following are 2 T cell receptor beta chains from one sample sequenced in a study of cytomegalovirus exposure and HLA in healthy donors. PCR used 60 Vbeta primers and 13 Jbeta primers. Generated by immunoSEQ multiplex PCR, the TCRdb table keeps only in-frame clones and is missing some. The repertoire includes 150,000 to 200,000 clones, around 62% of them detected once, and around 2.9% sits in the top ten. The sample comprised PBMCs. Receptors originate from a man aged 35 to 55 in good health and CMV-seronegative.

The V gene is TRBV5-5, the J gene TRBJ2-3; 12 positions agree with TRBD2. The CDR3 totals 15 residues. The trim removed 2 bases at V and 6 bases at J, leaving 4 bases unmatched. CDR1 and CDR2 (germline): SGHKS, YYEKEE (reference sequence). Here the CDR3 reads CASSLLAGGRDTQYF. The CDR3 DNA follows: TGTGCCAGCAGCTTACTAGCGGGGGGTCGCGATACGCAGTATTTT.

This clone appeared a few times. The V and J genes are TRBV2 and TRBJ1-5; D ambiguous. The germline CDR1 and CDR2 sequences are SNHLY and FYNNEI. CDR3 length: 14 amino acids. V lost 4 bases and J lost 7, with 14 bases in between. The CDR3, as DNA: TGTGCCAGCAGTGGATCGAGGCGAGGGCAGCCCCAGCATTTT. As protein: CASSGSRRGQPQHF.